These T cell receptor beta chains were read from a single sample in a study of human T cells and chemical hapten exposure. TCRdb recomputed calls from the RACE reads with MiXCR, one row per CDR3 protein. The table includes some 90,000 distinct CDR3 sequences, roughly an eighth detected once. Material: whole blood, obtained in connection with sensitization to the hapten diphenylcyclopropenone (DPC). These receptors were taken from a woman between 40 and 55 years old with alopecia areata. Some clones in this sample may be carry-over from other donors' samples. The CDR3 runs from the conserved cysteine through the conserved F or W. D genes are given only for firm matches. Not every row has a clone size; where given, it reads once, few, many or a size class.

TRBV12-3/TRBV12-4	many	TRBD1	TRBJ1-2	CASTQTGGPSEGYTF	TGTGCCAGCACCCAGACAGGGGGCCCTTCGGAGGGCTACACCTTC
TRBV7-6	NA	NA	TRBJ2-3	CASSSGGGSSTDTQYF	TGTGCCAGCAGCTCGGGCGGCGGCTCTAGCACAGATACGCAGTATTTT
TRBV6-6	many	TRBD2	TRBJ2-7	CASSYDRVAGEYF	TGTGCCAGCAGTTACGATCGGGTCGCGGGAGAGTACTTC
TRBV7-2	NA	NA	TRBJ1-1	CASSSTGFGTEAFF	TGTGCCAGCAGCTCCACAGGGTTCGGCACTGAAGCTTTCTTT
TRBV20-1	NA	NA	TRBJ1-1	CSAGPGPRQAFF	TGCAGTGCTGGCCCCGGCCCTCGGCAAGCTTTCTTT
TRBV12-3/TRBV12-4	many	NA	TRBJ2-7	CASSFRDNGREQYF	TGTGCCAGCAGTTTCCGGGACAACGGGCGCGAGCAGTACTTC
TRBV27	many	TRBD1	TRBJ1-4	CASSRDRGASKLFF	TGTGCCAGCAGTAGGGACAGGGGGGCGTCAAAACTGTTTTTT
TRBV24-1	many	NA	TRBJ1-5	CATSGQGTDQPQHF	TGTGCCACCAGTGGTCAGGGAACGGATCAGCCCCAGCATTTT
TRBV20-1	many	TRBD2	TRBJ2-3	CSARVGLAGTDTQYF	TGCAGTGCTAGAGTGGGGCTAGCGGGGACAGATACGCAGTATTTT
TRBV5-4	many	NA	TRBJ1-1	CASSLEWGNTEAFF	TGTGCCAGCAGCTTGGAATGGGGGAACACTGAAGCTTTCTTT
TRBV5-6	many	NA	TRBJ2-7	CASSEAAYEQYF	TGTGCCAGCAGCGAGGCGGCCTACGAGCAGTACTTC
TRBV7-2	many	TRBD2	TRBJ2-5	CASSQSAIAGVETQYF	TGTGCCAGCAGCCAATCCGCCATAGCGGGGGTAGAGACCCAGTACTTC
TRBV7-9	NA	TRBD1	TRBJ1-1	CASSLWTGGATEAFF	TGTGCCAGCAGCTTATGGACAGGGGGAGCGACTGAAGCTTTCTTT
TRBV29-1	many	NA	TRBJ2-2	CSVEGHRTGELFF	TGCAGCGTTGAGGGACACCGGACCGGGGAGCTGTTTTTT
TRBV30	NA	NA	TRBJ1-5	CAWSRADNQPQHF	TGTGCCTGGAGTCGGGCAGACAATCAGCCCCAGCATTTT
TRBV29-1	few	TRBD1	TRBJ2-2	CSVPTSTGGPTGELFF	TGCAGCGTACCCACCTCGACAGGGGGCCCGACCGGGGAGCTGTTTTTT
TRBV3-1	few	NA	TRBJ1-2	CASSRGASAINYGYTF	TGTGCCAGCAGCCGCGGGGCTTCGGCGATTAACTATGGCTACACCTTC
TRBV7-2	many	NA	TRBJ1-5	CASSLTRNQPQHF	TGTGCCAGCAGCTTGACGCGTAATCAGCCCCAGCATTTT
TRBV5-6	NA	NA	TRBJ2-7	CASSSTPRGREYEQYF	TGTGCCAGCAGCTCAACCCCCCGGGGGCGGGAATACGAGCAGTACTTC
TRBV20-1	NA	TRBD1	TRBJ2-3	CSGSTGGTDTQYF	TGCAGTGGGTCCACAGGGGGCACAGATACGCAGTATTTT
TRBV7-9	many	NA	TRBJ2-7	CASSQTEYEQYF	TGTGCCAGCAGCCAAACTGAATACGAGCAGTACTTC
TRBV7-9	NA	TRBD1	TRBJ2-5	CASSLTGAQETQYF	TGTGCCAGCAGCCTGACAGGGGCCCAAGAGACCCAGTACTTC
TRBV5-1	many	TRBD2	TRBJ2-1	CASSFATSGTSRYNEQFF	TGCGCCAGCAGCTTCGCAACCTCCGGGACTAGCAGATACAATGAGCAGTTCTTC
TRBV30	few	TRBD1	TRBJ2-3	CAWTTGTGGTDTQYF	TGTGCCTGGACGACCGGGACAGGGGGCACAGATACGCAGTATTTT
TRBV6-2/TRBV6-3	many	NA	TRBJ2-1	CASSQTHEQFF	TGTGCCAGCAGCCAGACACATGAGCAGTTCTTC
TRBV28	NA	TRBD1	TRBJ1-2	CASSLDRGHGYTF	TGTGCCAGCAGTTTGGACAGGGGGCATGGCTACACCTTC
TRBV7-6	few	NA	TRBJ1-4	CASSLGTAATNEKLFF	TGTGCCAGCAGCTTAGGAACCGCGGCGACTAATGAAAAACTGTTTTTT
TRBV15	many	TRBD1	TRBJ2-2	CATSVAPGQMNTGELFF	TGTGCCACCAGCGTAGCCCCGGGACAGATGAACACCGGGGAGCTGTTTTTT
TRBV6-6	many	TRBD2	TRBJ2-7	CASSRGLASYEQYF	TGTGCCAGCAGTCGGGGACTAGCGTCCTACGAACAGTACTTC
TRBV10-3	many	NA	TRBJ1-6	CAISVGGLNNSPLHF	TGTGCCATCAGTGTCGGGGGGCTCAATAATTCACCCCTCCACTTT
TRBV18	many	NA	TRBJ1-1	CASSPRAGPNTEAFF	TGTGCCAGCTCACCACGAGCGGGCCCAAACACTGAAGCTTTCTTT
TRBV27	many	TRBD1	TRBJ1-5	CASSPDRGLQPQHF	TGTGCCAGCAGCCCTGACAGGGGGCTTCAGCCCCAGCATTTT
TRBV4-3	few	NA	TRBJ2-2	CASSPTTPPSTGELFF	TGCGCCAGCAGCCCGACAACGCCTCCCAGCACCGGGGAGCTGTTTTTT
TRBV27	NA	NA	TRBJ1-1	CASSLRLNTEAFF	TGTGCCAGCAGTTTAAGGCTGAACACTGAAGCTTTCTTT
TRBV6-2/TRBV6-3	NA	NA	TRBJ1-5	CASKGAYDQPQHF	TGTGCCAGCAAAGGAGCGTACGATCAGCCCCAGCATTTT
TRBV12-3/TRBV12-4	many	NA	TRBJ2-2	CASSLIVRASVGELFF	TGTGCCAGCAGTTTAATCGTCAGGGCAAGTGTCGGGGAGCTGTTTTTT
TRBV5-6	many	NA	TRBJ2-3	CASRYGLPKYTDTQYF	TGTGCCAGCAGATACGGACTCCCCAAGTACACAGATACGCAGTATTTT
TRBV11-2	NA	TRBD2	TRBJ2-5	CASSLLAGTSGRGETQYF	TGTGCCAGCAGCTTACTGGCCGGGACTAGCGGGAGGGGAGAGACCCAGTACTTC
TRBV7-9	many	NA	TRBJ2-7	CASSAITGLHEQYF	TGTGCCAGCAGCGCTATTACAGGGCTTCACGAGCAGTACTTC
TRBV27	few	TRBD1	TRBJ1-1	CASSLSDRGLSMAEAFF	TGTGCCAGCAGTTTATCCGACAGGGGGCTTAGCATGGCTGAAGCTTTCTTT
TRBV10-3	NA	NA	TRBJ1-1	CAISEATEAFF	TGTGCCATCAGTGAGGCCACTGAAGCTTTCTTT
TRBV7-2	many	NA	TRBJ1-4	CASTLVGTTNEKLFF	TGTGCCAGCACCTTAGTCGGGACAACTAATGAAAAACTGTTTTTT
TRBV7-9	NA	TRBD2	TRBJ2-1	CASNGTSGRSYNEQFF	TGTGCCAGCAACGGTACTAGCGGACGCTCCTACAATGAGCAGTTCTTC
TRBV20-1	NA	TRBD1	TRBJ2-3	CSGPGTGASDTQYF	TGCAGTGGACCCGGGACAGGGGCTTCAGATACGCAGTATTTT
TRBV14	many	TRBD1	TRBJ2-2	CASSQRTGGQSGELFF	TGTGCCAGCAGCCAGCGGACAGGGGGTCAGTCCGGGGAGCTGTTTTTT
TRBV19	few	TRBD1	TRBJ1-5	CASSGQGSGKNQPQHF	TGTGCCAGCTCTGGACAGGGGTCAGGTAAAAATCAGCCCCAGCATTTT
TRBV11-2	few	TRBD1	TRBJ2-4	CASSQGQGTNIQYF	TGTGCCAGCAGCCAGGGACAGGGTACCAACATTCAGTACTTC
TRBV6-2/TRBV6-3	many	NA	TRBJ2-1	CASSSVPGGEQFF	TGTGCCAGCAGTTCTGTGCCCGGTGGGGAGCAGTTCTTC
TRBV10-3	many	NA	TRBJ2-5	CAISEIVAEYQETQYF	TGTGCCATCAGTGAGATTGTAGCGGAATACCAAGAGACCCAGTACTTC
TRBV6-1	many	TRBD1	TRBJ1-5	CASSGGQADNQPQHF	TGTGCCAGCAGTGGTGGACAGGCGGACAATCAGCCCCAGCATTTT
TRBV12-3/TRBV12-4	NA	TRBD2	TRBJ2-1	CASSPRLAGDSYNEQFF	TGTGCCAGCAGCCCGCGACTAGCGGGAGACTCCTACAATGAGCAGTTCTTC
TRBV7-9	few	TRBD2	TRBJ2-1	CASSLLGLGDEQFF	TGTGCTAGCAGCTTATTAGGACTAGGGGATGAGCAGTTCTTC
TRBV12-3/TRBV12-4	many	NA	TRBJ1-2	CASSLVPGDYGYTF	TGTGCCAGCAGTTTAGTCCCCGGCGACTATGGCTACACCTTC
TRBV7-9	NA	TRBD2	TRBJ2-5	CASSFFPAGASETQYF	TGTGCCAGCAGCTTCTTCCCAGCGGGGGCCTCGGAGACCCAGTACTTC
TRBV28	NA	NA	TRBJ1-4	CASSLGSGFREKLFF	TGTGCCAGCAGTTTGGGGTCGGGTTTTCGAGAAAAACTGTTTTTT
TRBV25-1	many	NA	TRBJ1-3	CASSDSLSGNTIYF	TGTGCCAGCAGTGACAGTCTCTCTGGAAACACCATATATTTT